The count of the clone carrying this TCR beta chain is one. Antigen unknown. Per germline, CDR1 PRHDT and CDR2 FYEKMQ (reference sequence). Losses at the gene ends were 6 bases for V and 3 bases for J; bases not matched to a gene: 6. The CDR3 runs 14 residues. The data stem from a study of Ad26.COV2.S vaccination and SARS-CoV-2 variants. About the study: In the COV1001 trial, the donor was in the Ad26.COV2.S arm.

Profiled with immunoSEQ multiplex PCR; TCRdb holds only in-frame clones, not every one. This table has 410,000 or so clones, 92% appearing once. Treatment in this sample: approximately 18 received Ad26.COV2.S at low or high dose, single or two shots; roughly five received placebo; per-sample allocation not given. Samples came from day 63 after the first vaccine or placebo injection. This vaccine is an Ad26 vector that expresses the Wuhan-strain SARS-CoV-2 spike. Study outcomes and limitations: In vaccinated individuals, spike-specific CD8+ and CD4+ T cell responses reportedly displayed substantial breadth.

This receptor was taken from a person between 18 and 65 years old who received the Ad26.COV2.S COVID-19 vaccine or a placebo. This sequence joins TRBV13 and TRBJ2-7; 9 bases match TRBD1. Sequenced here: peripheral blood, sampled in a trial of Ad26.COV2.S vaccine versus placebo. CDR3 region: CASSKTGGNYEQYF. The DNA of the CDR3 is TGTGCCAGCAGTAAGACAGGGGGAAACTACGAGCAGTACTTC.